This is a list of T cell receptor beta chains from one sample in a study of cytomegalovirus exposure and HLA in healthy donors. The table came from immunoSEQ multiplex PCR; TCRdb's copy has only in-frame clones and leaves some out. The table has 90,000 to 120,000 clones, 82% seen once; the top ten hold less than 3%. The sample consisted of PBMCs. Source of these receptors: a young man in good health and CMV-seropositive. Each CDR3 is given with its conserved first and last residue. A D gene is named only where the DNA matches it firmly. The size entry is marked missing in some rows and otherwise reads once, few, many or a size class.

CDR3nt	CDR3aa	d_gene	abundance	v_gene	j_gene
TGCGCCAGCAGCCCAGACAGGGTCGATGGCTACACCTTC	CASSPDRVDGYTF	TRBD1	-	TRBV5-1	TRBJ1-2
TGTGCCAGCAGTATTTATTTCGGGAGCACAGATACGCAGTATTTT	CASSIYFGSTDTQYF	-	few	TRBV25-1	TRBJ2-3
TGTGCCAGCAGCTTCCGGCCCGAGGGAGCTTTCTTT	CASSFRPEGAFF	-	-	TRBV11-2	TRBJ1-1
TGTGCCAGCAGGCCTGGCAGTGGGGCAAACAAGAGTGGCTACACCTTC	CASRPGSGANKSGYTF	-	once	TRBV5-4	TRBJ1-2
TGCGCCAGCAGACAGGTGACTGAAGGGGATAATGAAAAACTGTTTTTT	CASRQVTEGDNEKLFF	-	-	TRBV5-1	TRBJ1-4
TGTGCCACCCACAGTACTGGGGCCAACGGCCTGACTTTC	CATHSTGANGLTF	-	-	TRBV19	TRBJ2-6
TGTGCCAGCAGCTACAAACAGAATTCACCCCTCCACTTT	CASSYKQNSPLHF	-	-	TRBV5-6	TRBJ1-6
TGTGCTAGCAGCTTGGCGGGGGGGCCTTTCGGGGAGCTGTTTTTT	CASSLAGGPFGELFF	TRBD2	-	TRBV7-7	TRBJ2-2
TGTGCCAGCAGCGTAGTCCAGAACACTGAAGCTTTCTTT	CASSVVQNTEAFF	-	-	TRBV9	TRBJ1-1
TGTGCCAGCAGCTTCGAACTGCGTAATGAAAAACTGTTTTTT	CASSFELRNEKLFF	-	-	TRBV5-5	TRBJ1-4
TGTGCCAGCTCACCTTCCGACAGGAGGATACTGTTTTTT	CASSPSDRRILFF	-	few	TRBV18	TRBJ1-4
TGTGCCAGCAGTGACCGACAGGGGAGGACTGAAGCTTTCTTT	CASSDRQGRTEAFF	TRBD1	-	TRBV25-1	TRBJ1-1
TGTGCCAGCAGCCCGAGCGGGGGCGTCAACAATGAGCAGTTCTTC	CASSPSGGVNNEQFF	TRBD2	-	TRBV9	TRBJ2-1
TGTGCCAGCAGCTCCCGGGACAGGGAATGGGAGACCCAGTACTTC	CASSSRDREWETQYF	TRBD1	-	TRBV11-3	TRBJ2-5
TGTGCACTTCCGGCTAGCGGGGTCCCAGATACGCAGTATTTT	CALPASGVPDTQYF	TRBD2	once	TRBV7-9	TRBJ2-3
TGTGCCAGCAGTGTCGGAGGGCCATGGGGTCGGGGGGAGGGTTGGAATACGCAGTATTTT	CASSVGGPWGRGEGWNTQYF	TRBD2	-	TRBV2	TRBJ2-3
TGTGCCATCAGTGTGGAGGGGAGGGCCTTGAGGGGGTCTTTCTTT	CAISVEGRALRGSFF	-	-	TRBV10-3	TRBJ1-1
TGTGCCAGCAGCTTAGAACCGGGGACCTATAATTCACCCCTCCACTTT	CASSLEPGTYNSPLHF	-	-	TRBV7-8	TRBJ1-6
TGTGCCAGCAGTTACGGGGGGGTCACAGATACGCAGTATTTT	CASSYGGVTDTQYF	TRBD2	-	TRBV6-5	TRBJ2-3
TGTGCCAGCAGTTCCCAGGACTACCTCTTAGAGACCCAGTACTTC	CASSSQDYLLETQYF	-	-	TRBV6-5	TRBJ2-5